The rows below give T cell receptor beta chains drawn from one sample of a study of blood T cell repertoires in COVID-19. Sequenced by immunoSEQ multiplex PCR; TCRdb stores in-frame clones only, minus some. The repertoire holds around 250,000 clones, approximately 88% seen once, with 0.85% to 0.95% in the top ten. Sequencing was performed on peripheral blood. The receptors shown here come from a woman between 40 and 50 years old who had recovered from COVID-19. The CDR3 runs from the conserved cysteine through the conserved F or W. D genes are given only for firm matches. Expanded clones are given a class, and other clones once, few, many or no size at all.

D gene: NA
J gene: TRBJ2-6
clone size: NA
V gene: TRBV27
CDR3 protein: CASSAGTGANVLTF
CDR3 DNA: TGTGCCAGCAGTGCAGGGACTGGGGCCAACGTCCTGACTTTC

D gene: TRBD2
J gene: TRBJ2-7
clone size: NA
V gene: TRBV30
CDR3 protein: CAWSKVGRSNEQYF
CDR3 DNA: TGTGCCTGGAGCAAGGTCGGGAGGTCCAACGAGCAGTACTTC

D gene: TRBD2
J gene: TRBJ2-1
clone size: NA
V gene: TRBV6-5
CDR3 protein: CASSASGGYNEQFF
CDR3 DNA: TGTGCCAGCAGCGCTAGCGGGGGTTACAATGAGCAGTTCTTC

D gene: NA
J gene: TRBJ1-2
clone size: once
V gene: TRBV27
CDR3 protein: CATSGVSYGYCTF
CDR3 DNA: TGTGCCACCTCGGGGGTCAGCTATGGCTACTGCACCTTC

D gene: TRBD1
J gene: TRBJ1-6
clone size: NA
V gene: TRBV5-1
CDR3 protein: CASSLGTTTGFFDSPLHF
CDR3 DNA: TGCGCCAGCAGCTTAGGGACCACGACAGGGTTCTTTGATTCACCCCTCCACTTT

D gene: TRBD2
J gene: TRBJ2-3
clone size: NA
V gene: TRBV5-6
CDR3 protein: CASSPRIRLAGADTQYF
CDR3 DNA: TGTGCCAGCAGCCCGCGGATCCGACTAGCGGGAGCAGATACGCAGTATTTT

D gene: TRBD1
J gene: TRBJ1-2
clone size: NA
V gene: TRBV27
CDR3 protein: CASTGDRASGYTF
CDR3 DNA: TGTGCCAGCACGGGGGACAGGGCCAGTGGCTACACCTTC

D gene: TRBD1
J gene: TRBJ1-4
clone size: NA
V gene: TRBV30
CDR3 protein: CAWSETGTGGEKLFF
CDR3 DNA: TGTGCCTGGAGTGAAACCGGGACAGGGGGAGAAAAACTGTTTTTT

D gene: TRBD2
J gene: TRBJ2-7
clone size: NA
V gene: TRBV19
CDR3 protein: CASSGRASYEQYF
CDR3 DNA: TGTGCCAGTAGCGGGAGGGCCTCCTACGAGCAGTACTTC

D gene: TRBD2
J gene: TRBJ2-7
clone size: NA
V gene: TRBV10-3
CDR3 protein: CAISPRSGRVSGSEQYF
CDR3 DNA: TGTGCCATCAGCCCCCGGAGCGGGAGGGTCTCGGGGAGCGAGCAGTACTTC

D gene: TRBD2
J gene: TRBJ2-5
clone size: NA
V gene: TRBV11-3
CDR3 protein: CASKPAGLVETQYF
CDR3 DNA: TGTGCCAGCAAACCAGCGGGATTGGTAGAGACCCAGTACTTC

D gene: NA
J gene: TRBJ2-3
clone size: NA
V gene: TRBV6-5
CDR3 protein: CASSPGDGGRDTQYF
CDR3 DNA: TGTGCCAGCAGCCCGGGGGATGGAGGACGGGATACGCAGTATTTT

D gene: NA
J gene: TRBJ2-1
clone size: NA
V gene: TRBV6-1
CDR3 protein: CASSGQTGTLNNEQFF
CDR3 DNA: TGTGCCAGCAGTGGACAAACCGGGACACTGAACAATGAGCAGTTCTTC

D gene: TRBD1
J gene: TRBJ1-1
clone size: NA
V gene: TRBV7-2
CDR3 protein: CASSHRDRVTEAFF
CDR3 DNA: TGTGCCAGCAGCCACCGGGACAGGGTAACTGAAGCTTTCTTT

D gene: TRBD1
J gene: TRBJ2-7
clone size: NA
V gene: TRBV18
CDR3 protein: CASSSGQSSYEQYF
CDR3 DNA: TGTGCCAGCTCATCGGGACAGAGCTCCTACGAGCAGTACTTC

D gene: TRBD2
J gene: TRBJ2-1
clone size: NA
V gene: TRBV7-2
CDR3 protein: CASSLSSGIEQFF
CDR3 DNA: TGTGCCAGCAGCTTGTCTAGCGGGATTGAGCAGTTCTTC